This T cell receptor (beta chain) was captured by sequencing in a study of T cell responses to AZD1222 COVID-19 vaccine. The study's findings and limits: Donors were largely white British and mainly female; clonal diversity was possibly underestimated. The number of AZD1222 recipients seropositive at baseline was only 5 to 7. Two AZD1222 administrations were followed by greater Spike-specific TCR breadth and depth.

The CDR3 spans 12 residues. With 7 bases clipped from V and 2 bases from J, the junction kept 5 bases outside the gene matches. The V gene's germline CDR1 is GTSNPN and CDR2 SVGIG (reference sequence). This clone was picked up one time. Its antigen is undetermined. Libraries were prepared by immunoSEQ multiplex PCR; TCRdb keeps only in-frame clonotypes and omits some of them. This table holds 95,000 to 110,000 clones, roughly 88% found once. This TCR was sampled from an adult in good health. The input for sequencing was peripheral blood, taken on day 0 of AZD1222 vaccination. V usage is TRBV30 and J usage is TRBJ2-7, with 7 positions matching TRBD1. The CDR3: CAFGTATYEQYF. The CDR3 region has the DNA TGTGCCTTCGGGACAGCTACCTACGAGCAGTACTTC.